This T cell receptor (beta chain) was recovered during a study of blood T cell repertoires in COVID-19. Study information: Samples of COVID-19 (acute and convalescent) were obtained from the United States, Italy and Spain. PBMCs, B-cell-depleted T cells, or T cells provided the cDNA or gDNA that made up the material.

Patients at the Seattle site were enrolled during active infection and followed longitudinally. This clone was detected only a few times. Sequence at one end of the junction differs from germline and may be a read error. There are 17 residues in the CDR3. Germline lookup yields CDR1 SSHAT and CDR2 FNYEAQ (reference sequence). Authors' processing steps: Estimation of nucleated cell counts was performed using reference gene primer amplification. TCRdb's table, derived via immunoSEQ multiplex PCR, lists solely in-frame clones and lacks some. The V and J calls and clone size come from that table; D and trimming were worked out from the DNA. The sample has roughly 75,000 clones, about 85% seen once.

The TCR originated in a man over 45 with COVID-19, enrolled during active disease. The V call is TRBV7-7, the J call TRBJ2-1; 8 bases align to TRBD1. The sample comprised peripheral blood. The CDR3 reads CASSLPRATGAYNEQFF. DNA of the CDR3: TGTGCTAGCAGCTTACCCCGAGCGACAGGGGCCTACAATGAGCAGTTCTTC.